This T cell receptor beta chain was captured in a study of CD8 T cells in ankylosing spondylitis. This CDR3 is built from 16 residues. With 1 base removed from V and 3 bases from J, the gap between germline ends came to 13 bases. CDR1 is KGHSH, CDR2 LQKENI, per germline. TCRdb fed the 5' RACE reads into MiXCR, producing one record per CDR3 protein. The sample includes more than 150,000 distinct CDR3 sequences, 10% to 15% seen only once; the top ten take around 10%. Source material: blood, either unsorted or a sorted T cell fraction (not recorded which). The gene calls are TRBV18 and TRBJ2-4; perhaps TRBD1 as D (7 bases). The source is a female donor with ankylosing spondylitis or in good health (not recorded which). Written as DNA, the CDR3 is TGTGCCAGCTCACCACAGCCAGGGGGAGGCAAAAACATTCAGTACTTC. It translates to CASSPQPGGGKNIQYF.